This T cell receptor beta chain is drawn from a study of CD4+ T cells in melanoma. For this clone: Its target is unknown.

The method was immunoSEQ multiplex PCR; TCRdb's version includes in-frame clones alone and lacks a portion of them. This sample has more than 20,000 clones, with 78% found just once. Notes on the study in general: CD8+ T cell, macrophage and B cell function reportedly correlated with neoantigen-specific CD4+ T cells.

The CDR3 has 15 residues. CDR1 and CDR2 from the germline V gene are SNHLY and FYNNEI. J gave up 4 bases and V 9 bases, and 9 bases lay outside the gene matches. The chain couples TRBV2 to TRBJ2-5; TRBD2 matches at 12 bases. The receptor was derived from a human donor with melanoma. The CDR3, as DNA: TGTGCCAGTCTGACTAGCGGGGGAACCCCAGAGACCCAGTACTTC. Its translation is CASLTSGGTPETQYF. Full variable domain (rest looked up from reference TRBV2 and TRBJ2-5): EPEVTQTPSHQVTQMGQEVILRCVPISNHLYFYWYRQILGQKVEFLVSFYNNEISEKSEIFDDQFSVERPDGSNFTLKIRSTKLEDSAMYFCASLTSGGTPETQYFGPGTRLLVL.